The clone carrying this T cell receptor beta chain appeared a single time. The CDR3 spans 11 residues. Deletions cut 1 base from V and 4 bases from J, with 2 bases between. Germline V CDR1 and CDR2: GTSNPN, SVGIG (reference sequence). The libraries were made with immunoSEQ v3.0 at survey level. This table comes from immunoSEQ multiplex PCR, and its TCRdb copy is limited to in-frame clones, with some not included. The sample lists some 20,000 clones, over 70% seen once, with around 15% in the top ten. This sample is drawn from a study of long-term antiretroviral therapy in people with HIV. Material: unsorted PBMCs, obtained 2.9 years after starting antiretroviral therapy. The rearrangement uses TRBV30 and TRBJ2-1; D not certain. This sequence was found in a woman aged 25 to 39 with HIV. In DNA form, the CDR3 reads TGTGCCTGGAGTGATTACAATGAGCAGTTCTTC. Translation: CAWSDYNEQFF.